A single sample gave rise to the 5 T cell receptor beta chains below, sequenced in a study of T cell responses to AZD1222 COVID-19 vaccine (dated by TCRdb to the early 2020s). The time point label here, explained by the study, means: baseline before first vaccination. The method behind the library was the immunoSEQ multiplex PCR assay. Drawn from immuneACCESS, this table holds only the in-frame rearrangements with V and J called that TCRdb kept. Clones are partly lost; checked studies trace under half to an unresolved V gene and leave the rest unexplained. The sample includes around 120,000 clones, with less than 90% observed a single time. Jointly, the top ten make up less than 30% of the sample. The material was peripheral blood, obtained on day 0 of AZD1222 vaccination. The receptors were gathered from an adult in good health.

The chain couples TRBV2 to TRBJ1-4, with D perhaps TRBD1 (5 bases). The CDR3 consists of 15 residues. The V gene's germline CDR1 is SNHLY and CDR2 FYNNEI. Trimming stripped 5 bases from V and 0 bases from J, with 10 bases between. DNA of the CDR3: TGTGCCAGCAGTCGACAGTTACCAACTAATGAAAAACTGTTTTTT. Encoded protein: CASSRQLPTNEKLFF.

The chain has TRBV18 and TRBJ1-5; TRBD1 matches 7 bases. CDR1 is KGHSH, CDR2 LQKENI, per germline. This CDR3 region has 13 residues. The trim removed 3 bases at V and 6 bases at J, leaving 2 bases unmatched. CDR3 loop: CASSPSGGQPQHF. The CDR3 DNA reads TGTGCCAGCTCACCGTCAGGGGGTCAGCCCCAGCATTTT.

This clone was detected once. The chain couples TRBV7-7 to TRBJ1-5; 9 nucleotides align to TRBD1. Trimming at V came to 5 bases and at J to 3 bases, leaving 20 bases not matched to a gene. The CDR3 loop spans 20 amino acids. Germline CDR1 and CDR2: SSHAT and FNYEAQ (reference sequence). CDR3 nucleotides: TGTGCCAGCAGCCACTGGCGGGACAGGGATCAGGTGGCACCCAATCAGCCCCAGCATTTT. It codes for CASSHWRDRDQVAPNQPQHF.

CDR3 protein: CAISPQGMNTEAFF. The CDR3 nucleotides are TGTGCCATCAGTCCACAGGGAATGAACACTGAAGCTTTCTTT. The genes are TRBV10-3 and TRBJ1-1; TRBD1 might be the D (6 bases). The germline gives CDR1 ENHRY, CDR2 SYGVKD. Between the trimmed V and J ends, which lost 5 bases and 0 bases, there was a span of 10 bases. The CDR3 extends over 14 amino acids.

The genes are TRBV2 and TRBJ1-4, with D perhaps TRBD1 (6 bases). The V and J ends lost 6 bases and 2 bases respectively, with 13 bases between them. The CDR3 has 15 residues. CDR1 is SNHLY, CDR2 FYNNEI, per germline. The DNA for the CDR3 is TGTGCCAGCAGAGAACAGGGTCGGACTAATGAAAAACTGTTTTTT. This codes for CASREQGRTNEKLFF. The whole variable domain, filled in from reference TRBV2 and TRBJ1-4, reads EPEVTQTPSHQVTQMGQEVILRCVPISNHLYFYWYRQILGQKVEFLVSFYNNEISEKSEIFDDQFSVERPDGSNFTLKIRSTKLEDSAMYFCASREQGRTNEKLFFGSGTQLSVL.